The T cell receptor (beta chain) described here comes from a study of cytomegalovirus exposure and HLA in healthy donors. On the study more broadly: The 120 validation repertoires matched the roughly 630 first-cohort repertoires in platform, a later analysis reported.

Among the 120 subjects of the validation cohort, separate from the roughly 600-subject first cohort, were the donors. Clones were read by immunoSEQ multiplex PCR, and TCRdb kept only the in-frame ones, dropping some. Here the sample spans 150,000 to 250,000 clones, 84% being singletons. The study's findings and limits: Under in vitro conditions, a few CMV-associated chains were confirmed as specific for CMV antigens.

As concerns this clone: The antigen is undetermined.

The length of the CDR3 is 14 residues. The V end lost 1 base, the J end lost 5 bases, and 13 bases lay between the germline ends. Germline V gene data show CDR1 as SGDLS and CDR2 as YYNGEE. Sequencing was performed on PBMCs. V is TRBV9 and J is TRBJ2-7; the D is unclear. The source is a woman in her 30s in good health and CMV-seropositive. Here the CDR3 reads CASSVISGSHEQYF. The DNA for the CDR3 is TGTGCCAGCAGCGTAATTTCCGGGTCGCACGAGCAGTACTTC.